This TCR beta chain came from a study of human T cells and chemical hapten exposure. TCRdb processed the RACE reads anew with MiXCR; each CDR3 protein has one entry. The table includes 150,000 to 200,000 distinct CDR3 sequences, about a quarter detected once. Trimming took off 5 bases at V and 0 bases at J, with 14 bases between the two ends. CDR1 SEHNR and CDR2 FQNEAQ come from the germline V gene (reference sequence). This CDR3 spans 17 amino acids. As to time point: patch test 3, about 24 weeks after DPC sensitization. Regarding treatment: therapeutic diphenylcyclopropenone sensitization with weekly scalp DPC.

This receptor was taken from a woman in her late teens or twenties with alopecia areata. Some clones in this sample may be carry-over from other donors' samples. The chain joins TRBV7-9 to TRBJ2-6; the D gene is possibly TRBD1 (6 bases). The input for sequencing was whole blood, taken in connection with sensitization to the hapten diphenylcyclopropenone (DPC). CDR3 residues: CASSPLRRGSGANVLTF. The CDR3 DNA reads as TGTGCCAGCAGCCCCTTACGCAGGGGCTCTGGGGCCAACGTCCTGACTTTC.